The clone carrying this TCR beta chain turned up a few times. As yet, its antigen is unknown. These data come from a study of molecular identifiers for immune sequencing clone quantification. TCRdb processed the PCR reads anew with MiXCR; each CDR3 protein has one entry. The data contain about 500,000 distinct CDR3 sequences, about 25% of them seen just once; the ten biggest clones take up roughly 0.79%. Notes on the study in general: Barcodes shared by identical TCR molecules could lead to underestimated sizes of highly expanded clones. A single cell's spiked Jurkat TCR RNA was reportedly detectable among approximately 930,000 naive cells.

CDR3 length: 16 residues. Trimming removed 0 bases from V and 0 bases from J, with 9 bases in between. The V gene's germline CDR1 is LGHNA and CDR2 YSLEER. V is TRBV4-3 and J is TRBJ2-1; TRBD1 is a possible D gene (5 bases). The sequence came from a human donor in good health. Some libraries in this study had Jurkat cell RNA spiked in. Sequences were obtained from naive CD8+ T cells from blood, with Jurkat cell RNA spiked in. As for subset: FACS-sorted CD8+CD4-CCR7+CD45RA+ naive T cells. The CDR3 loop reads CASSQDWGGSYNEQFF. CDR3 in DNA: TGCGCCAGCAGCCAAGATTGGGGCGGCTCCTACAATGAGCAGTTCTTC.